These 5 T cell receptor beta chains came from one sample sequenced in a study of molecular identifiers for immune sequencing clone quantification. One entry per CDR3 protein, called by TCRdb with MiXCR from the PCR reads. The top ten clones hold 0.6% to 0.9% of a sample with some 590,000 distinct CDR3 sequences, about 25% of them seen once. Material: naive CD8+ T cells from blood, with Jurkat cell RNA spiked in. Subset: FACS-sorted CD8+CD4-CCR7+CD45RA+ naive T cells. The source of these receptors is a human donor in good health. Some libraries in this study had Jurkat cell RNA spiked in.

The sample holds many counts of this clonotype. CDR3 sequence: CASRPRFPEAFF. As DNA, the CDR3 is TGTGCCAGCAGACCCAGGTTTCCTGAAGCTTTCTTT. This sequence joins TRBV2 and TRBJ1-1; D unresolved. Germline values: CDR1 SNHLY, CDR2 FYNNEI. V was pared by 6 bases and J by 6 bases, with 11 bases between. The CDR3 has 12 amino acids.

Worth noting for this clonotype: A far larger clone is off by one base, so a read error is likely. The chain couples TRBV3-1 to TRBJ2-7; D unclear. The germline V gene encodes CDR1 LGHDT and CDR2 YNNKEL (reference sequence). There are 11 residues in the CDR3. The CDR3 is CAGSLNYEQYF. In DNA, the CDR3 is TGTGCCGGCAGCCTGAACTACGAGCAGTACTTC.

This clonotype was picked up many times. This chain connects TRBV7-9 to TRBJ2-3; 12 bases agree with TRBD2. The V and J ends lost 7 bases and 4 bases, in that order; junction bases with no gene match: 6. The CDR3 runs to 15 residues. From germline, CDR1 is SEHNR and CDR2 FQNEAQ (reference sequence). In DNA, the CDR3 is TGTGCCAGCAAGACTAGCGGGAGTCCCCCAGATACGCAGTATTTT. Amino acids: CASKTSGSPPDTQYF.

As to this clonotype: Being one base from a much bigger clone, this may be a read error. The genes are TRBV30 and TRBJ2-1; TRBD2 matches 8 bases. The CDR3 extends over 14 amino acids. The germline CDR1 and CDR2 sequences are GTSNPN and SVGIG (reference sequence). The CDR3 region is CSWSTTSGYNEQFF. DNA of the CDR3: TGTTCCTGGAGTACTACTAGCGGTTACAATGAGCAGTTCTTC.

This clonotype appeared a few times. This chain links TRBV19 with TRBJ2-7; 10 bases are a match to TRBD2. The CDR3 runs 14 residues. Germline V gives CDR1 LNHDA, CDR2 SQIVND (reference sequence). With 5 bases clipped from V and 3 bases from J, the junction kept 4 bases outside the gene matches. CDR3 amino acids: CASSGLAGDYEQYF. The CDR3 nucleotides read TGTGCCAGTAGTGGGCTAGCGGGAGACTACGAGCAGTACTTC. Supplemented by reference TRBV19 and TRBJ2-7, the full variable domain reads DGGITQSPKYLFRKEGQNVTLSCEQNLNHDAMYWYRQDPGQGLRLIYYSQIVNDFQKGDIAEGYSVSREKKESFPLTVTSAQKNPTAFYLCASSGLAGDYEQYFGPGTRLTVT.